A selection of T cell receptor beta chains follows, all from one sample in a study of blood T cells in healthy people across ages. TCRdb reprocessed the 5' RACE reads via MiXCR and lists one record per CDR3 protein. This sample has around 1,100,000 distinct CDR3 sequences, with more than 30% found just once. The sequenced sample consisted of blood. These receptors were collected from a man aged 18-30 years in good health. CDR3s leave out the opening cysteine and the closing phenylalanine or tryptophan. The D gene is left open where the match is weak.

j_call d_call v_call cdr3_aa
TRBJ1-2 . TRBV24-1 ATSDFARDYDYT
TRBJ2-3 TRBD1 TRBV10-3 ATLPGTGLTDTQY
TRBJ1-2 . TRBV20-1 SAYTENYGYT
TRBJ1-1 . TRBV19 ASSIVGPNTEAF
TRBJ2-3 . TRBV7-2 ASSLGQWADTQY
TRBJ2-7 TRBD1 TRBV5-1 ASSLAGGQVYEQY
TRBJ2-6 . TRBV29-1 SVETTGRDVLT
TRBJ1-2 . TRBV20-1 SARDMGQTYGYT
TRBJ2-1 . TRBV25-1 ASSEWWGDDSGYNEQF
TRBJ2-7 TRBD1 TRBV20-1 SAQDRWEQY
TRBJ1-2 . TRBV6-1 ASSKPGGGGYT
TRBJ1-5 . TRBV9 ASSVQGNQPQH
TRBJ2-3 . TRBV29-1 SVEEGQSPDTQY